The text below deals with one T cell receptor (beta chain). Its antigen is unidentified. This record comes from a study of cytomegalovirus exposure and HLA in healthy donors. Overall study context: The approximately 110 validation repertoires used a platform that matched the one used for the 550 to 800 first-cohort repertoires, as a later analysis reported.

CDR1 is SNHLY and CDR2 is FYNNEI in the germline V gene. The CDR3 has 15 residues. V was pared by 8 bases and J by 6 bases, with 13 bases of the junction left unmatched. Findings of the study overall: According to reports, the classifier identified cytomegalovirus status with high specificity and sensitivity.

Sequenced by immunoSEQ multiplex PCR; TCRdb stores in-frame clones only, minus some. This sample has about 360,000 clones, with approximately 90% found just once. This sequence originates from a young woman in good health and CMV-seronegative. The sequenced material came from PBMCs. This chain links TRBV2 with TRBJ1-5, with 7 nucleotides matching TRBD1. As DNA, the CDR3 is TGTGCCAGCCGGAGACAGGGAGGCGGAGGTCAGCCCCAGCATTTT. Residues: CASRRQGGGGQPQHF.